A selection of T cell receptor beta chains follows, all from one sample in a study of cytomegalovirus exposure and HLA in healthy donors. Only in-frame clones appear in the TCRdb table, and some are missing; sequencing was by immunoSEQ multiplex PCR. The sample records about 190,000 clones, 65% to 85% being singletons. Sequencing input: PBMCs. The receptors stem from a woman aged 18-30 years in good health and CMV-seronegative. The CDR3 runs from the conserved cysteine through the conserved F or W. A D gene is named only where the DNA matches it firmly. A clone size is listed for some rows: how often the clone was seen (once, few, many), or a class if it is expanded.

V	size	D	J	DNA	CDR3
TRBV5-4	.	.	TRBJ2-6	TGTGCCAGCAGCTTGATGGGCCTCGACTCTGGGGCCAACGTCCTGACTTTC	CASSLMGLDSGANVLTF
TRBV5-1	.	.	TRBJ2-2	TGCGCCAGCAGAGTGTCCGTAGCCGCGGACACCGGGGAGCTGTTTTTT	CASRVSVAADTGELFF
TRBV5-4	once	.	TRBJ2-3	TGTGCCAGCAGCTTGGACAGCAAAGATACGCAGTATTTT	CASSLDSKDTQYF
TRBV28	.	TRBD1	TRBJ1-5	TGTGCCAGCAACCTTGGCGGGACAGGGTTACATCAGCCCCAGCATTTT	CASNLGGTGLHQPQHF
TRBV6-4	.	.	TRBJ2-7	TGTGCCAGCCGTTACGAGCAGTACTTC	CASRYEQYF
TRBV28	.	TRBD2	TRBJ2-1	TGTGCCAGCAGAATGGGACTAGCGGGAAATGAGCAGTTCTTC	CASRMGLAGNEQFF
TRBV19	.	.	TRBJ1-1	TGTGCCAGTAGTATTGGTGTCGGTTCCACTGAAGCTTTCTTT	CASSIGVGSTEAFF
TRBV15	.	TRBD2	TRBJ2-1	TGTGCCACCAGCAGAGAGGGACTAGCGGGAGTGGGTGAGCAGTTCTTC	CATSREGLAGVGEQFF
TRBV4-1	.	.	TRBJ1-6	TGCGCCAGCAGCCAAAGTCTCAGGGATTCACCCCTCCACTTT	CASSQSLRDSPLHF
TRBV9	.	TRBD2	TRBJ2-5	TGTGCCAGCAGCCCCGGGACTAGCGGGATGGGGGAGACCCAGTACTTC	CASSPGTSGMGETQYF
TRBV21-1	.	.	TRBJ2-7	TGTGCCAGCAGCTCGGACTCCGGCTACGAGCAGTACTTC	CASSSDSGYEQYF
TRBV5-4	few	.	TRBJ1-2	TGTGCCAGCAGCTTTGAAGGGGCCTATGGCTACACCTTC	CASSFEGAYGYTF
TRBV30	.	.	TRBJ2-6	TGTGCCTGGAGCTCAGGGGCTGGGGCCAACGTCCTGACTTTC	CAWSSGAGANVLTF
TRBV27	.	.	TRBJ1-2	TGTGCCAGCAGACGGGACATTAATAGTAGGAGCTATGGCTACACCTTC	CASRRDINSRSYGYTF
TRBV2	few	TRBD2	TRBJ2-7	TGTGCCAGCAGAACAAACCGGTTAGCGGGAGTGGCGAACGAGCAGTACTTC	CASRTNRLAGVANEQYF
TRBV27	.	TRBD1	TRBJ2-3	TGTGCCAGCAGTCCCGGGACAGGGGTTACAGATACGCAGTATTTT	CASSPGTGVTDTQYF
TRBV4-1	.	.	TRBJ1-1	TGCGCCAGCAGCCAAATCGGAAACAGGGACCTGATGACTGAAGCTTTCTTT	CASSQIGNRDLMTEAFF
TRBV25-1	.	TRBD2	TRBJ2-3	TGTGCCAGCAGTAGCGGGATAAACACAGATACGCAGTATTTT	CASSSGINTDTQYF
TRBV15	.	.	TRBJ1-5	TGTGCCACCAGCTTTCGGACACTGAGCAATCAGCCCCAGCATTTT	CATSFRTLSNQPQHF
TRBV10-3	.	.	TRBJ1-1	TGTGCCATCAAAGGCGGAAACACTGAAGCTTTCTTT	CAIKGGNTEAFF
TRBV11-2	.	TRBD1	TRBJ1-4	TGTGCCAGCAGACTCGGACAGGGTTACGAAAAACTGTTTTTT	CASRLGQGYEKLFF
TRBV6-1	once	.	TRBJ1-2	TGTGCCAGCAGTGAAATGGATTTGGGTTGGAGAAGGGGCTACACCTTC	CASSEMDLGWRRGYTF
TRBV5-5	.	.	TRBJ1-1	TGTGCCAGCAGCTCCTCAAGGGGCGACACTGAAGCTTTCTTT	CASSSSRGDTEAFF
TRBV23-1	.	.	TRBJ1-2	TGCGCCAGCAGTCAAATCCCCGGGTGCGGGGGGGGCTACACCTTC	CASSQIPGCGGGYTF
TRBV10-3	.	.	TRBJ1-1	TGTGCCATCAGTGACCCCGGACAAATGAACACTGAAGCTTTCTTT	CAISDPGQMNTEAFF
TRBV7-2	.	.	TRBJ1-2	TGTGCCAGCAGCAATTCTTTCCTCAGGCGATCTAACTATGGCTACACCTTC	CASSNSFLRRSNYGYTF
TRBV5-1	.	TRBD1	TRBJ2-1	TGCGCCACCGGACAGGGGGTAGAATCCTACAATGAGCAGTTCTTC	CATGQGVESYNEQFF
TRBV19	.	TRBD1	TRBJ2-3	TGTGCCAGTAGCCTGGACAGGGTGGTCGGGGGAGATACGCAGTATTTT	CASSLDRVVGGDTQYF
TRBV27	.	.	TRBJ1-1	TGTGCCAGCAGTTCCGCTCCAGGGGTTCTGGGAGAAGCTTTCTTT	CASSSAPGVLGEAFF